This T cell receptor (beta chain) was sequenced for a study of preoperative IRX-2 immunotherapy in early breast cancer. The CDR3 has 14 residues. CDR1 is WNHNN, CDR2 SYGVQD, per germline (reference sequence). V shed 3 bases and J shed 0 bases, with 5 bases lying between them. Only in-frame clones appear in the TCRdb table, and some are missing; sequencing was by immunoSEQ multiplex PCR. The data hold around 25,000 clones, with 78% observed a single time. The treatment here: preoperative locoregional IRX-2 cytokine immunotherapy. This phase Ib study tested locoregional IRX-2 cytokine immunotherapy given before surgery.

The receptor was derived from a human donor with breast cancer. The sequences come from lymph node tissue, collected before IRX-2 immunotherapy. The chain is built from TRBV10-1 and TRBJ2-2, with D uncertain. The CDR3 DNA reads TGCGCCAGCAGTGACCCACCGAACACCGGGGAGCTGTTTTTT. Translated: CASSDPPNTGELFF.